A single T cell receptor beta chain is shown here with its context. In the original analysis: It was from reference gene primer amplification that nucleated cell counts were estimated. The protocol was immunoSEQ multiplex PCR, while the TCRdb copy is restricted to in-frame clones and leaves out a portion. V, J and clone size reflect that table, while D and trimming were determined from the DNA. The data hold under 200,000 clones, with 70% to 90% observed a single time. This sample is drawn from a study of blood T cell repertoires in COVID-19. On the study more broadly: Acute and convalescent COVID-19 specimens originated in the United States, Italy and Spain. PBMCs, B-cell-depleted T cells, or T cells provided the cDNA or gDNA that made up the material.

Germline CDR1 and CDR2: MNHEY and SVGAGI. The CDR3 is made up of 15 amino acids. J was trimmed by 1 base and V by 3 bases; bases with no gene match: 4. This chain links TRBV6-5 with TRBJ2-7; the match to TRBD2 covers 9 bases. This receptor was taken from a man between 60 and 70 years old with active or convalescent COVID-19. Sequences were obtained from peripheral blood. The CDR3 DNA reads TGTGCCAGCAGTTATCGCGGGGGGGAGTCCTACGAGCAGTACTTC. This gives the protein CASSYRGGESYEQYF.